A selection of T cell receptor beta chains follows, all from one sample in a study of T cells in Graves' hyperthyroidism and ophthalmopathy. Via MiXCR, TCRdb re-called the multiplex PCR reads, giving one row per CDR3 protein. This table holds some 500,000 distinct CDR3 sequences, roughly an eighth found once. Sequenced: blood. These receptors came from a woman aged 18-29 years with Graves' hyperthyroidism. Each CDR3 is given with its conserved first and last residue. Each record gives: J gene, D gene, clone size, V gene, CDR3 DNA, CDR3 protein. The D gene is left open where the match is weak. Not all rows give a size; the values are once, few, many and, for expanded clones, a class.

j_call: TRBJ1-6
d_call: NA
clone_size: NA
v_call: TRBV4-1
cdr3_nt: TGCGCCAGCAGCCAGGACAGCCTGGGTACGTCCCTCCACTTT
cdr3_aa: CASSQDSLGTSLHF

j_call: TRBJ2-2
d_call: TRBD2
clone_size: NA
v_call: TRBV24-1
cdr3_nt: TGTGCCACCAGTGATTTGTCTCTTAGCGGGGCGAACACCGGGGAGCTGTTTTTT
cdr3_aa: CATSDLSLSGANTGELFF

j_call: TRBJ1-3
d_call: TRBD1
clone_size: few
v_call: TRBV24-1
cdr3_nt: TGTGCCACCAGTGAGTCAGGGGGTAACACCATATATTTT
cdr3_aa: CATSESGGNTIYF

j_call: TRBJ2-2
d_call: NA
clone_size: many
v_call: TRBV12-5
cdr3_nt: TGTGCTAGTGCTTTGAAGGCAGGACCCACCGGGGAGCTGTTTTTT
cdr3_aa: CASALKAGPTGELFF

j_call: TRBJ2-2
d_call: TRBD1
clone_size: many
v_call: TRBV3-1
cdr3_nt: TGTGCCAGCAGCCAAGATTACAGGGGGCGAAACACCGGGGAGCTGTTTTTT
cdr3_aa: CASSQDYRGRNTGELFF

j_call: TRBJ1-5
d_call: NA
clone_size: many
v_call: TRBV12-3/TRBV12-4
cdr3_nt: TGTGCCAGCAGGTTGACCGAGAATCAGCCCCAGCATTTT
cdr3_aa: CASRLTENQPQHF

j_call: TRBJ2-1
d_call: TRBD2
clone_size: many
v_call: TRBV3-1
cdr3_nt: TGTGCCAGCAGCCCTCTAGCGGGAGGGCCGGGGAATGAGCAGTTCTTC
cdr3_aa: CASSPLAGGPGNEQFF

j_call: TRBJ2-3
d_call: NA
clone_size: many
v_call: TRBV5-1
cdr3_nt: TGCGCCAGCAGCTTGGTGGCTTTTGGAGGCACAGATACGCAGTATTTT
cdr3_aa: CASSLVAFGGTDTQYF

j_call: TRBJ1-3
d_call: NA
clone_size: many
v_call: TRBV12-3/TRBV12-4
cdr3_nt: TGTGCCAGCAGTTTAGAAGGGTCTGCAGGAAACACCATATATTTT
cdr3_aa: CASSLEGSAGNTIYF

j_call: TRBJ2-6
d_call: NA
clone_size: many
v_call: TRBV28
cdr3_nt: TGTGCCAGCAGTTTGCCCCCACAGTATGGGGCCAACGTCCTGACTTTC
cdr3_aa: CASSLPPQYGANVLTF

j_call: TRBJ1-5
d_call: TRBD1
clone_size: few
v_call: TRBV6-6
cdr3_nt: TGTGCCAGCAGTTACCCGGGACAGGCCTATTTCGATCAGCCCCAGCATTTT
cdr3_aa: CASSYPGQAYFDQPQHF

j_call: TRBJ1-5
d_call: TRBD1
clone_size: few
v_call: TRBV6-5
cdr3_nt: TGTGCCAGCAGTTACACAGGGGATCAGCCCCAGCATTTT
cdr3_aa: CASSYTGDQPQHF

j_call: TRBJ1-2
d_call: NA
clone_size: many
v_call: TRBV30
cdr3_nt: TGTGCCTGGAGTGTACGGCTGTCGTATGGCTACACCTTC
cdr3_aa: CAWSVRLSYGYTF

j_call: TRBJ2-4
d_call: NA
clone_size: NA
v_call: TRBV20-1
cdr3_nt: TGCAGTACGGAGGTGTCCAAAAACATTCAGTACTTC
cdr3_aa: CSTEVSKNIQYF

j_call: TRBJ1-5
d_call: NA
clone_size: few
v_call: TRBV9
cdr3_nt: TGTGCCAGCAGAGCCGACGGTATTAATCAGCCCCAGCATTTT
cdr3_aa: CASRADGINQPQHF

j_call: TRBJ1-2
d_call: NA
clone_size: NA
v_call: TRBV12-3/TRBV12-4
cdr3_nt: TGTGCCAGCAGAGAAAAGGGGAGTTATGGCTACACCTTC
cdr3_aa: CASREKGSYGYTF

j_call: TRBJ2-5
d_call: NA
clone_size: NA
v_call: TRBV10-1
cdr3_nt: TGCGCCAGCAGTGAGGGGTCGCCTTGGGAGACCCAGTACTTC
cdr3_aa: CASSEGSPWETQYF

j_call: TRBJ1-4
d_call: NA
clone_size: many
v_call: TRBV2
cdr3_nt: TGTGCCAGCAGTGATCGGCAGGCGATAAATGAAAAACTGTTTTTT
cdr3_aa: CASSDRQAINEKLFF

j_call: TRBJ1-2
d_call: NA
clone_size: many
v_call: TRBV5-5
cdr3_nt: TGTGCCAGCAGACCCGACCAGAGCTATGGCTACACCTTC
cdr3_aa: CASRPDQSYGYTF

j_call: TRBJ2-1
d_call: NA
clone_size: once
v_call: TRBV6-2/TRBV6-3
cdr3_nt: TGTGCCAGCAGTTACGAGTGGGAGGGGGTAGGTGAGCAGTTCTTC
cdr3_aa: CASSYEWEGVGEQFF

j_call: TRBJ1-2
d_call: TRBD1
clone_size: many
v_call: TRBV19
cdr3_nt: TGTGCCAGTAGTATAGGGCAGGGGGCTAACTATGGCTACACCTTC
cdr3_aa: CASSIGQGANYGYTF

j_call: TRBJ2-7
d_call: NA
clone_size: many
v_call: TRBV11-2
cdr3_nt: TGTGCCAGCAGCTTAGATCGCGTCTACGAGCAGTACTTC
cdr3_aa: CASSLDRVYEQYF

j_call: TRBJ2-7
d_call: NA
clone_size: NA
v_call: TRBV7-8
cdr3_nt: TGTGCCAGCAATCCTCGACATGGCATAGGCTACGAGCAGTACTTC
cdr3_aa: CASNPRHGIGYEQYF

j_call: TRBJ2-7
d_call: NA
clone_size: many
v_call: TRBV4-1
cdr3_nt: TGCGCCAGCAGCCATACCCTCATCCACTGGCGGAGCTACGAGCAGTACTTC
cdr3_aa: CASSHTLIHWRSYEQYF

j_call: TRBJ2-1
d_call: NA
clone_size: many
v_call: TRBV28
cdr3_nt: TGTGCCAGCAGTCCAAGGACAATTAATGAGCAGTTCTTC
cdr3_aa: CASSPRTINEQFF

j_call: TRBJ1-2
d_call: NA
clone_size: NA
v_call: TRBV25-1
cdr3_nt: TGTGCCAGCAGGTGCAGGGTTGTGGGTTGTGGCTACACCTTC
cdr3_aa: CASRCRVVGCGYTF

j_call: TRBJ2-1
d_call: NA
clone_size: many
v_call: TRBV12-3/TRBV12-4
cdr3_nt: TGTGCCAGCAGTTTCGCGGAGCAGTACAATGAGCAGTTCTTC
cdr3_aa: CASSFAEQYNEQFF

j_call: TRBJ2-1
d_call: TRBD1
clone_size: NA
v_call: TRBV20-1
cdr3_nt: TGCAGTGCTTACCGGGACAGGGGTACGGATGAGCAGTTCTTC
cdr3_aa: CSAYRDRGTDEQFF

j_call: TRBJ1-5
d_call: NA
clone_size: NA
v_call: TRBV28
cdr3_nt: TGTGCCCTTGGCGGGGAAAACCAGCCCCAGCATTTT
cdr3_aa: CALGGENQPQHF

j_call: TRBJ1-1
d_call: TRBD1
clone_size: many
v_call: TRBV28
cdr3_nt: TGTGCCAGCATGCTGACAGGGACCACTGAAGCTTTCTTT
cdr3_aa: CASMLTGTTEAFF

j_call: TRBJ2-1
d_call: NA
clone_size: NA
v_call: TRBV12-3/TRBV12-4
cdr3_nt: TGTGCCAGCAAGAATGAGCAGTTCTTC
cdr3_aa: CASKNEQFF

j_call: TRBJ1-1
d_call: NA
clone_size: NA
v_call: TRBV7-9
cdr3_nt: TGTGCCAGCAGCTTGTCTGGGGCTTTTGACACTGAAGCTTTCTTT
cdr3_aa: CASSLSGAFDTEAFF

j_call: TRBJ2-5
d_call: NA
clone_size: few
v_call: TRBV3-1
cdr3_nt: TGTGCCAGCAGCAACCCCAAGGGATCGGTGACCCAGTACTTC
cdr3_aa: CASSNPKGSVTQYF

j_call: TRBJ1-1
d_call: NA
clone_size: few
v_call: TRBV30
cdr3_nt: TGTGCCTGGAGTGAGCTCCGGAACACTGAAGCTTTCTTT
cdr3_aa: CAWSELRNTEAFF

j_call: TRBJ2-3
d_call: TRBD1
clone_size: NA
v_call: TRBV5-1
cdr3_nt: TGCGCCAGCTCTGGGGGACAGGACACAGATACGCAGTATTTT
cdr3_aa: CASSGGQDTDTQYF

j_call: TRBJ1-5
d_call: NA
clone_size: many
v_call: TRBV11-1
cdr3_nt: TGTGCCAGCAGCTCCAAGCCTAATCAGCCCCAGCATTTT
cdr3_aa: CASSSKPNQPQHF

j_call: TRBJ2-3
d_call: NA
clone_size: NA
v_call: TRBV18
cdr3_nt: TGTGCCAGCTCACCGGACGAATCGGTAGGGACGCAGTATTTT
cdr3_aa: CASSPDESVGTQYF

j_call: TRBJ1-2
d_call: NA
clone_size: NA
v_call: TRBV5-1
cdr3_nt: TGCACCAGCAGCTTGGCCAGGACGGGATCCTATGACTACACTTTC
cdr3_aa: CTSSLARTGSYDYTF

j_call: TRBJ1-1
d_call: NA
clone_size: many
v_call: TRBV10-3
cdr3_nt: TGTGCCATCAGTGCCGCAGGGGCTGAAGCTTTCTTT
cdr3_aa: CAISAAGAEAFF

j_call: TRBJ1-1
d_call: NA
clone_size: NA
v_call: TRBV12-3/TRBV12-4
cdr3_nt: TGTGCCAGCAGCGGCCCTCCAAGGACAGAGAACACTGAAGCTTTCTTT
cdr3_aa: CASSGPPRTENTEAFF

j_call: TRBJ2-4
d_call: NA
clone_size: NA
v_call: TRBV5-1
cdr3_nt: TGCGCCAGCAGCTTGGCTCCGGCAGCCGAAAACATTCAGTACTTC
cdr3_aa: CASSLAPAAENIQYF